Sequencing of this T cell receptor beta chain was carried out in a study of Tregs in tolerant kidney transplant recipients. Overall study results and limits: Expanding Tregs on activated donor B cells appeared to best identify donor-specific TCRbeta clones. For some patients, primers changed over time, blocking nucleotide-level comparison.

This clone came up a few times. Its antigen is unknown. The CDR3 length is 15 residues. CDR1 and CDR2 from the germline V gene are LGHNA and YNFKEQ. The junction had 1 base not matched to a gene; V was cut back by 3 bases and J by 2 bases. FACS sorting followed a roughly six-day coculture of CFSE-labeled recipient PBMCs with irradiated graft donor PBMCs. Measured with immunoSEQ multiplex PCR; TCRdb has only the in-frame clones, and not every one. The repertoire consists of several thousand clones, with roughly 36% occurring once and the leading ten covering 5% to 7.5%. The source is a human patient who received a combined kidney and bone marrow transplant. The sequences come from CD8+ T cells from blood cultured with allogeneic cells, collected before the transplant. The V gene is TRBV4-2, the J gene TRBJ2-3; 11 bases agree with TRBD2. The CDR3 loop reads CASSQTSGATDTQYF. For the CDR3, the DNA is TGTGCCAGCAGCCAGACTAGCGGGGCCACAGATACGCAGTATTTT.